This paragraph covers one T cell receptor (beta chain) sequence. This CDR3 contains 14 residues. Trimming cost V 7 bases and J 4 bases, with 13 bases left between them. The germline V gene encodes CDR1 SNHLY and CDR2 FYNNEI. This record comes from a study of graft-versus-host responses after intestinal transplantation. Repertoires were generated with immunoSEQ multiplex PCR, while TCRdb's copy carries only in-frame clones and drops some. The top ten clones hold more than 9% of a sample with 25,000 to 35,000 clones, 87% of them seen once. The V gene is TRBV2, the J gene TRBJ1-4; tentative D call: TRBD1 (6 bases). The sequence came from a human patient who received an intestinal transplant, so some T cells may come from the graft donor. Sequencing used PBMCs, obtained roughly 68 weeks after intestinal transplantation. The CDR3 nucleotides are TGTGCCAGCATTCCAGGGGAGTATAATGAAAAACTGTTTTTT. Translation: CASIPGEYNEKLFF.